This TCR beta chain appears in the sequencing data of a study of CD8 T cells in ankylosing spondylitis. General study points: Matched synovial fluid from ankylosing spondylitis patients was reported to be enriched for disease-linked clones.

It was by quantitative 5'-RACE with molecular barcodes that TCR beta libraries were made. A single record per CDR3 protein comes from TCRdb applying MiXCR to the 5' RACE reads. The repertoire holds roughly 38,000 distinct CDR3 sequences, less than 4% seen once, with roughly 2.8% in the top ten. In this sample, this clonotype turned up many times. Its target is unknown. The CDR3 contains 13 residues. V lost 3 bases and J lost 4, with 9 bases in between. The germline CDR1 and CDR2 sequences are SGDLS and YYNGEE. Sequenced material: blood, either unsorted or a sorted T cell fraction (not recorded which). The gene calls are TRBV9 and TRBJ2-3; D might be TRBD1 or TRBD2, each matching 5 bases. This sequence was found in a male donor with ankylosing spondylitis or in good health (not recorded which). CDR3 in amino acids: CASSGDVPDTQYF. CDR3 nucleotides: TGTGCCAGCAGCGGGGACGTCCCAGATACGCAGTATTTT.